Listed below are T cell receptor beta chains from one sample, sequenced in a study of OX40 agonist ivuxolimab in advanced cancers. Generated by immunoSEQ multiplex PCR, the TCRdb table keeps only in-frame clones and is missing some. Seen here are some 87,000 clones, about 88% observed once, and the top ten hold 0.65% to 0.9%. Sequences were derived from CD4+ or CD8+ T cells sorted from blood, sampled in a trial of the OX40 agonist ivuxolimab. These receptors originate from an adult with an advanced solid tumor such as melanoma, head and neck, liver or kidney cancer. The CDR3 runs from the conserved cysteine through the conserved F or W. Each record gives: V gene, D gene, J gene, clone size, CDR3 protein, CDR3 DNA. A D gene is named only where the DNA matches it firmly. The listing skips clone size in some rows; elsewhere it reads once, few, many or a size class.

V: TRBV2; D: -; J: TRBJ2-5; size: -; CDR3: CASTSFLSGKETQYF; DNA: TGTGCCAGCACTAGCTTTTTGAGTGGGAAAGAGACCCAGTACTTC
V: TRBV5-6; D: -; J: TRBJ2-5; size: -; CDR3: CASSYQETQYF; DNA: TGTGCCAGCAGCTACCAAGAGACCCAGTACTTC
V: TRBV5-4; D: -; J: TRBJ2-2; size: -; CDR3: CASSLVSGELFF; DNA: TGTGCCAGCAGCTTGGTGAGCGGGGAGCTGTTTTTT
V: TRBV7-6; D: -; J: TRBJ1-1; size: -; CDR3: CASSFLWNTEAFF; DNA: TGTGCCAGCAGCTTTTTATGGAACACTGAAGCTTTCTTT
V: TRBV11-2; D: TRBD1; J: TRBJ1-6; size: -; CDR3: CASSLDQGVWSPLHF; DNA: TGTGCCAGCAGCTTAGACCAGGGGGTATGGTCACCCCTCCACTTT
V: TRBV4-3; D: TRBD1; J: TRBJ1-2; size: -; CDR3: CASSQDRGQMGGYTF; DNA: TGCGCCAGCAGCCAAGATCGGGGACAGATGGGTGGCTACACCTTC
V: TRBV4-1; D: -; J: TRBJ2-7; size: -; CDR3: CASSQEPGVKSYEQYF; DNA: TGCGCCAGCAGCCAAGAGCCGGGGGTTAAGTCCTACGAGCAGTACTTC
V: TRBV5-5; D: -; J: TRBJ1-1; size: -; CDR3: CASSLGAPRGGTEAFF; DNA: TGTGCCAGCAGCTTGGGAGCCCCCCGGGGAGGCACTGAAGCTTTCTTT
V: TRBV9; D: TRBD2; J: TRBJ2-1; size: few; CDR3: CASSEGGLALNEQFF; DNA: TGTGCCAGCAGCGAGGGGGGACTAGCCCTCAATGAGCAGTTCTTC
V: TRBV6-1; D: TRBD2; J: TRBJ2-7; size: -; CDR3: CASRGTSGRANEQYF; DNA: TGTGCCAGCAGGGGGACTAGCGGGAGAGCCAACGAGCAGTACTTC
V: TRBV18; D: TRBD1; J: TRBJ1-1; size: -; CDR3: CASSPGTGAGNTEAFF; DNA: TGTGCCAGCTCACCTGGGACAGGGGCGGGGAACACTGAAGCTTTCTTT
V: TRBV6-5; D: -; J: TRBJ1-2; size: -; CDR3: CASGNDRDYGYTF; DNA: TGTGCCAGCGGAAACGACAGAGACTATGGCTACACCTTC
V: TRBV5-4; D: -; J: TRBJ2-1; size: once; CDR3: CASSLDRAHHNEQFF; DNA: TGTGCCAGCAGCTTGGACAGGGCCCACCACAATGAGCAGTTCTTC
V: TRBV5-1; D: -; J: TRBJ1-1; size: few; CDR3: CASSATNTEAFF; DNA: TGCGCCAGCAGCGCCACCAACACTGAAGCTTTCTTT
V: TRBV5-5; D: -; J: TRBJ1-5; size: -; CDR3: CASSPESYSNQPQHF; DNA: TGTGCCAGCAGCCCGGAGTCATATAGCAATCAGCCCCAGCATTTT
V: TRBV9; D: -; J: TRBJ1-3; size: -; CDR3: CASTTDPARGATIYF; DNA: TGTGCCAGCACTACTGACCCGGCTAGAGGAGCCACCATATATTTT
V: TRBV18; D: -; J: TRBJ2-3; size: -; CDR3: CASSRQDTSTDTQYF; DNA: TGTGCCAGCTCACGACAGGATACTAGCACAGATACGCAGTATTTT
V: TRBV11-2; D: -; J: TRBJ1-4; size: -; CDR3: CASSLDRVGEKLFF; DNA: TGTGCCAGCAGCTTAGACAGGGTGGGGGAAAAACTGTTTTTT
V: TRBV27; D: TRBD2; J: TRBJ2-1; size: -; CDR3: CASSSAGGLGNEQFF; DNA: TGTGCCAGCAGTTCAGCGGGGGGATTAGGCAATGAGCAGTTCTTC
V: TRBV18; D: -; J: TRBJ1-1; size: few; CDR3: CASSPSGGGHTEAFF; DNA: TGTGCCAGCTCACCATCGGGTGGGGGCCACACTGAAGCTTTCTTT
V: TRBV11-2; D: -; J: TRBJ1-2; size: once; CDR3: CASSLELDSYGYTF; DNA: TGTGCCAGCAGCTTAGAGTTAGACAGTTATGGCTACACCTTC
V: TRBV29-1; D: TRBD1; J: TRBJ2-7; size: -; CDR3: CSVQTGGSSEQYF; DNA: TGCAGCGTGCAGACAGGGGGTTCTTCCGAGCAGTACTTC
V: TRBV7-2; D: -; J: TRBJ2-5; size: -; CDR3: CASSRPGAGQETQYF; DNA: TGTGCCAGCAGCCGTCCGGGGGCGGGACAAGAGACCCAGTACTTC
V: TRBV27; D: -; J: TRBJ1-2; size: -; CDR3: CASKKGGDYGYTF; DNA: TGTGCCAGCAAAAAAGGGGGGGACTATGGCTACACCTTC
V: TRBV5-8; D: -; J: TRBJ1-4; size: -; CDR3: CASSYQGTNEKLFF; DNA: TGTGCCAGCAGCTATCAGGGGACTAATGAAAAACTGTTTTTT
V: TRBV5-4; D: TRBD1; J: TRBJ2-1; size: once; CDR3: CASSFLDRGNNEQFF; DNA: TGTGCCAGCAGCTTCCTTGACAGGGGCAACAATGAGCAGTTCTTC
V: TRBV11-2; D: TRBD2; J: TRBJ2-7; size: -; CDR3: CASSPMGLAYHEQYF; DNA: TGTGCCAGCAGCCCAATGGGACTAGCATACCACGAGCAGTACTTC
V: TRBV18; D: -; J: TRBJ2-1; size: -; CDR3: CASSPRGDEQFF; DNA: TGTGCCAGCTCACCAAGAGGGGATGAGCAGTTCTTC
V: TRBV5-1; D: -; J: TRBJ1-1; size: -; CDR3: CASSLDWTNTEAFF; DNA: TGCGCCAGCAGCTTGGATTGGACGAACACTGAAGCTTTCTTT
V: TRBV29-1; D: TRBD1; J: TRBJ2-7; size: -; CDR3: CSVTGDGSSYEQYF; DNA: TGCAGCGTTACAGGGGACGGCAGCTCCTACGAGCAGTACTTC
V: TRBV6-1; D: -; J: TRBJ1-5; size: once; CDR3: CASSEAREQGAQPQHF; DNA: TGTGCCAGCAGTGAAGCGCGGGAACAGGGCGCTCAGCCCCAGCATTTT
V: TRBV28; D: -; J: TRBJ2-2; size: -; CDR3: CASGLKYGLMNTGELFF; DNA: TGTGCCAGCGGTCTGAAGTATGGGCTTATGAACACCGGGGAGCTGTTTTTT
V: TRBV9; D: -; J: TRBJ2-7; size: -; CDR3: CASSPNPAPSAGEQYF; DNA: TGTGCCAGCAGCCCCAACCCGGCCCCCTCGGCTGGGGAGCAGTACTTC
V: TRBV2; D: -; J: TRBJ1-2; size: -; CDR3: CASRAGPSSYGYTF; DNA: TGTGCCAGCAGAGCAGGACCGAGTTCCTATGGCTACACCTTC
V: TRBV4-1; D: -; J: TRBJ1-2; size: -; CDR3: CASSQDRDWGSSNYGYTF; DNA: TGCGCCAGCAGCCAAGATCGGGACTGGGGTTCCTCTAACTATGGCTACACCTTC
V: TRBV10-3; D: -; J: TRBJ1-1; size: -; CDR3: CAISGQGRLTEAFF; DNA: TGTGCCATCAGTGGTCAGGGGAGGCTCACTGAAGCTTTCTTT
V: TRBV19; D: -; J: TRBJ1-5; size: few; CDR3: CASSIDGTDRSYQPQHF; DNA: TGTGCCAGTAGTATAGATGGGACCGACAGAAGTTATCAGCCCCAGCATTTT
V: TRBV29-1; D: -; J: TRBJ2-5; size: -; CDR3: CSVGGTRQETQYF; DNA: TGCAGCGTTGGGGGGACGCGCCAAGAGACCCAGTACTTC
V: TRBV15; D: TRBD1; J: TRBJ1-2; size: -; CDR3: CATSKGTEPRYTF; DNA: TGTGCCACCAGCAAAGGGACAGAACCACGCTACACCTTC
V: TRBV19; D: -; J: TRBJ2-1; size: -; CDR3: CASSIRAVNNEQFF; DNA: TGTGCCAGTAGTATTAGGGCGGTCAACAATGAGCAGTTCTTC
V: TRBV7-6; D: TRBD2; J: TRBJ2-3; size: -; CDR3: CASSLAGGLADTQYF; DNA: TGTGCCAGCAGCCTAGCGGGGGGGCTAGCAGATACGCAGTATTTT
V: TRBV18; D: TRBD2; J: TRBJ2-3; size: -; CDR3: CASSPAGGPGDTQYF; DNA: TGTGCCAGCTCACCGGCGGGAGGGCCGGGGGATACGCAGTATTTT
V: TRBV27; D: TRBD2; J: TRBJ2-7; size: -; CDR3: CASSWTGLAGPYEQYF; DNA: TGTGCCAGCAGTTGGACCGGACTAGCAGGGCCCTACGAGCAGTACTTC
V: TRBV30; D: TRBD1; J: TRBJ1-2; size: -; CDR3: CAWSPDREYGYTF; DNA: TGTGCCTGGAGCCCGGACAGGGAATATGGCTACACCTTC
V: TRBV9; D: TRBD1; J: TRBJ2-3; size: -; CDR3: CASSLGDRRTDTQYF; DNA: TGTGCCAGCAGCCTAGGGGACAGGAGGACAGATACGCAGTATTTT
V: TRBV7-6; D: -; J: TRBJ2-2; size: -; CDR3: CASSFSLDTGELFF; DNA: TGTGCCAGCAGCTTTTCCCTTGACACCGGGGAGCTGTTTTTT
V: TRBV7-9; D: -; J: TRBJ2-7; size: -; CDR3: CASSLEVYEQYF; DNA: TGTGCCAGCAGCTTAGAGGTTTACGAGCAGTACTTC
V: TRBV5-1; D: TRBD1; J: TRBJ1-2; size: -; CDR3: CASSFSGTGGGYTF; DNA: TGCGCCAGCAGCTTTTCCGGGACAGGGGGCGGCTACACCTTC
V: TRBV2; D: -; J: TRBJ2-1; size: -; CDR3: CASSKQPSSYNEQFF; DNA: TGTGCCAGCAGTAAACAGCCGAGCTCCTACAATGAGCAGTTCTTC
V: TRBV10-1; D: TRBD1; J: TRBJ2-1; size: -; CDR3: CASSERTGDEQFF; DNA: TGCGCCAGCAGTGAGAGGACAGGGGATGAGCAGTTCTTC
V: TRBV4-3; D: -; J: TRBJ1-6; size: -; CDR3: CASSQETGGRSPLHF; DNA: TGCGCCAGCAGCCAAGAAACCGGGGGAAGGTCACCCCTCCACTTT
V: TRBV4-3; D: -; J: TRBJ2-6; size: -; CDR3: CASSQDFGGSGRANVLTF; DNA: TGCGCCAGCAGCCAAGATTTTGGGGGCTCGGGGCGGGCCAACGTCCTGACTTTC
V: TRBV5-6; D: -; J: TRBJ1-3; size: -; CDR3: CASSLDVGSSGNTIYF; DNA: TGTGCCAGCAGCTTGGACGTCGGGAGCTCTGGAAACACCATATATTTT
V: TRBV2; D: -; J: TRBJ2-2; size: few; CDR3: CASRPLRGRTGELFF; DNA: TGTGCCAGCAGACCGCTGAGAGGTCGGACCGGGGAGCTGTTTTTT